Below are 10 T cell receptor beta chains sequenced from a single sample in a study of circulating tumor DNA in untreated peripheral T-cell lymphoma. Method: immunoSEQ multiplex PCR; TCRdb's copy keeps in-frame clones and lacks some. The sample includes 1,200 or so clones, almost 85% of them seen just once. The source material was tumor tissue. The receptor source for this set is a human donor with peripheral T-cell lymphoma.

The chain links TRBV19 to TRBJ1-2; D is uncertain. This CDR3 comprises 14 residues. Germline-derived CDR1 and CDR2 are LNHDA and SQIVND (reference sequence). V dropped 1 base and J dropped 6 bases, with 12 bases sitting between them. DNA of the CDR3: TGTGCCAGTAGTATAGGAGGGTGGCAGGATGGCTACACCTTC. Its translation: CASSIGGWQDGYTF. The full variable domain, with the rest looked up from reference TRBV19 and TRBJ1-2, is DGGITQSPKYLFRKEGQNVTLSCEQNLNHDAMYWYRQDPGQGLRLIYYSQIVNDFQKGDIAEGYSVSREKKESFPLTVTSAQKNPTAFYLCASSIGGWQDGYTFGSGTRLTVV.

The chain uses TRBV15 and TRBJ2-5; D remains ambiguous. The CDR3 extends over 14 amino acids. CDR1 is LNHNV and CDR2 is YYDKDF in the germline V gene (reference sequence). The V end was cut by 1 base, the J end by 1 base, with 7 bases between. The CDR3 DNA reads as TGTGCCACCAGCAGAGTCTGGATCCAAGAGACCCAGTACTTC. Residues: CATSRVWIQETQYF.

The rearrangement joins TRBV11-3 to TRBJ2-5; 8 bases agree with TRBD1. Trimming took 3 bases from V and 3 from J; bases not matched to a gene: 12. This CDR3 has 17 amino acids. Germline values: CDR1 SGHNT, CDR2 YENEEA. CDR3 residues: CASSLTGVGRRKETQYF. CDR3 nucleotides: TGTGCCAGCAGCTTGACAGGGGTAGGACGGCGAAAAGAGACCCAGTACTTC.

J is TRBJ1-1 and V is TRBV19; D might be TRBD1 (5 bases). The CDR3 runs 14 residues. In germline, CDR1 is LNHDA, CDR2 SQIVND (reference sequence). V dropped 1 base and J dropped 2 bases, with 8 bases sitting between them. Here the CDR3 reads CASSIARGNTEAFF. CDR3 nucleotide sequence: TGTGCCAGTAGTATAGCCCGGGGCAACACTGAAGCTTTCTTT.

J is TRBJ2-5 and V is TRBV11-3, with TRBD1 matching 7 bases. With 3 bases clipped from V and 1 base from J, the junction kept 2 bases outside the gene matches. Germline CDR1 reads SGHNT; CDR2 reads YENEEA. The CDR3 covers 14 residues. The CDR3 sequence: CASSFDRAQETQYF. As DNA, the CDR3 is TGTGCCAGCAGCTTCGACAGGGCCCAAGAGACCCAGTACTTC.

The table lists this clone with a few counts. V usage is TRBV19 and J usage is TRBJ2-3; possibly TRBD1 or TRBD2 for D (5 bases each). The CDR3 consists of 15 residues. Trimming removed 6 bases at V and 0 bases at J, with 13 bases between. Germline CDR1 and CDR2: LNHDA and SQIVND (reference sequence). The CDR3 reads CASRTQGRSTDTQYF. CDR3 nucleotides: TGTGCCAGTAGGACCCAGGGACGGAGCACAGATACGCAGTATTTT.

The chain recombines TRBV19 with TRBJ1-5, with TRBD1 matching over 8 bases. Trimming removed 4 bases from V and 2 bases from J; junction bases left unmatched: 10. Germline V gene data show CDR1 as LNHDA and CDR2 as SQIVND (reference sequence). The CDR3 spans 17 residues. The CDR3 DNA reads TGTGCCAGTAGTAAACTGCGACAGGGGAGAGGCAATCAGCCCCAGCATTTT. The encoded protein is CASSKLRQGRGNQPQHF. Drawing the rest from reference TRBV19 and TRBJ1-5, the complete variable domain is DGGITQSPKYLFRKEGQNVTLSCEQNLNHDAMYWYRQDPGQGLRLIYYSQIVNDFQKGDIAEGYSVSREKKESFPLTVTSAQKNPTAFYLCASSKLRQGRGNQPQHFGDGTRLSIL.

The chain employs TRBV28 and TRBJ1-1; a possible D gene is TRBD1 (6 bases). V gave up 3 bases and J gave up 4 bases, with 21 bases separating them. The germline V gene has CDR1 MDHEN and CDR2 SYDVKM. The CDR3 runs 17 residues. CDR3 region: CASSFPRGGWRGTEAFF. The CDR3 DNA reads TGTGCCAGCAGTTTCCCCCGGGGGGGCTGGAGGGGCACTGAAGCTTTCTTT.

The chain links TRBV28 to TRBJ2-1; 7 bases agree with TRBD2. CDR3 length equals 15 residues. Germline CDR1 MDHEN, CDR2 SYDVKM. Trimming took 5 bases from V and 4 from J; bases not matched to a gene: 8. CDR3 sequence reads: CASSPPSGNYNEQFF. The CDR3 region has the DNA TGTGCCAGCAGTCCCCCTAGCGGAAATTACAATGAGCAGTTCTTC.

The table lists this clone with a few counts. The V gene is TRBV28, the J gene TRBJ1-1, with D unclear. The V end lost 2 bases, the J end lost 1 base, and 11 bases lay between the germline ends. CDR1 is MDHEN and CDR2 is SYDVKM in the germline V gene. The CDR3 covers 15 residues. The CDR3 is CASSLSPGRNTEAFF. For the CDR3, the DNA is TGTGCCAGCAGTTTAAGTCCAGGAAGGAACACTGAAGCTTTCTTT. Full variable domain (outside the CDR3, taken from reference TRBV28 and TRBJ1-1): DVKVTQSSRYLVKRTGEKVFLECVQDMDHENMFWYRQDPGLGLRLIYFSYDVKMKEKGDIPEGYSVSREKKERFSLILESASTNQTSMYLCASSLSPGRNTEAFFGQGTRLTVV.